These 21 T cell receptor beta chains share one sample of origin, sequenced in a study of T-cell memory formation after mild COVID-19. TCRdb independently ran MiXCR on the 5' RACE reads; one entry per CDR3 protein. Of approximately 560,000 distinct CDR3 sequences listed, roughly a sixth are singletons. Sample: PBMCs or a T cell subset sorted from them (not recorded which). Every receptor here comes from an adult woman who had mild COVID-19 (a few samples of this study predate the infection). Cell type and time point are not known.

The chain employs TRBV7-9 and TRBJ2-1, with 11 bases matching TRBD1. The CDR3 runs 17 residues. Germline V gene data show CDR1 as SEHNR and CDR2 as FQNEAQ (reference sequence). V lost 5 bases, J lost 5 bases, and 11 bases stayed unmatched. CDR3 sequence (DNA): TGTGCCAGCAGCCCCGTGGACAGGGGGCATGGGGACAATGAGCAGTTCTTC. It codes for CASSPVDRGHGDNEQFF.

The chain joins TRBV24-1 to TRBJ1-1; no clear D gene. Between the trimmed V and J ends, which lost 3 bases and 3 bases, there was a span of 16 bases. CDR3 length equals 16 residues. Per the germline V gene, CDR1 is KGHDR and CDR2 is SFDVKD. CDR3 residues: CATSDPPGPPDTEAFF. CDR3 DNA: TGTGCCACCAGTGATCCACCCGGACCGCCGGACACTGAAGCTTTCTTT.

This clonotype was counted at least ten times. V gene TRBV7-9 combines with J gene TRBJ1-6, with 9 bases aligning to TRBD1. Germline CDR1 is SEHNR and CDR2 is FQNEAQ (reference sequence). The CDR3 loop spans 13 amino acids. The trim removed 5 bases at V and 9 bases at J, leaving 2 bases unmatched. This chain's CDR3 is CASSRDRASPLHF. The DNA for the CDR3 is TGTGCCAGCAGCCGGGACAGGGCTTCACCCCTCCACTTT. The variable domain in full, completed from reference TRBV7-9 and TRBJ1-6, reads DTGVSQNPRHKITKRGQNVTFRCDPISEHNRLYWYRQTLGQGPEFLTYFQNEAQLEKSRLLSDRFSAERPKGSFSTLEIQRTEQGDSAMYLCASSRDRASPLHFGNGTRLTVT.

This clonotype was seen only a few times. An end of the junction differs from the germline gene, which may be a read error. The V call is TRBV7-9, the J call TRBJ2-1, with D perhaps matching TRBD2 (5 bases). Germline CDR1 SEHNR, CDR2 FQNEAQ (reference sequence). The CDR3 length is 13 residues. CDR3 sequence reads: CASSLSRGSEQLF. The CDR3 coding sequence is TGTGCCAGCAGCTTATCTCGGGGTAGTGAGCAGCTCTTC.

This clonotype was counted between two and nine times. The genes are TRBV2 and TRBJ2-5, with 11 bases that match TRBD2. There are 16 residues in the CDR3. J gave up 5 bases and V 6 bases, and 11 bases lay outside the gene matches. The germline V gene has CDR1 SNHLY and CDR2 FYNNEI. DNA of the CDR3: TGTGCCAGCAGCCCCGCTAGCGGGGGGAGGACGGAGACCCAGTACTTC. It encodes CASSPASGGRTETQYF.

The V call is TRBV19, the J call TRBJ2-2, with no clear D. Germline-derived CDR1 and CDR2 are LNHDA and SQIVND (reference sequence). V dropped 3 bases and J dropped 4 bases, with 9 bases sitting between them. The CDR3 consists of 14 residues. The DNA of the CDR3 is TGTGCCAGTAGTATCCAGGCGGTCACCGGGGAGCTGTTTTTT. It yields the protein CASSIQAVTGELFF.

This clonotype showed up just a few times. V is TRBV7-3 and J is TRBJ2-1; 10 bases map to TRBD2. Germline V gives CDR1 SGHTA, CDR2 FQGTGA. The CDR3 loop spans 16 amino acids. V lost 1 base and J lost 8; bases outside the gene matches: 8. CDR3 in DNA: TGTGCCAGCAGCTTAAGGCTAGCGGGGGATTGGGATGAGCAGTTCTTC. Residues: CASSLRLAGDWDEQFF.

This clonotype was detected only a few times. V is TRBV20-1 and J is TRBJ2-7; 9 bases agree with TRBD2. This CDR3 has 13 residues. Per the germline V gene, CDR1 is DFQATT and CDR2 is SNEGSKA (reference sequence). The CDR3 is CGLTSGQAYEQYF. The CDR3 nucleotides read TGCGGTCTTACTAGCGGGCAAGCCTACGAGCAGTACTTC.

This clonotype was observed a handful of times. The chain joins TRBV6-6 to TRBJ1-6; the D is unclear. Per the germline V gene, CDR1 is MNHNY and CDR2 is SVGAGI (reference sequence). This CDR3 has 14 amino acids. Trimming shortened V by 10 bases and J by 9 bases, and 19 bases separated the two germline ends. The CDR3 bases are TGTGCCACTTCGATACGGGGTGGTACTTCACCCCTCCACTTT. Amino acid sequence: CATSIRGGTSPLHF.

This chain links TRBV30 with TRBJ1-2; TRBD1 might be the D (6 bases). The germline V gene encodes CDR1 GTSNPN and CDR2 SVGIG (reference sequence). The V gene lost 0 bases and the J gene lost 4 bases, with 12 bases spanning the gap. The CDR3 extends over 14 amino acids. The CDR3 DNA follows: TGTGCCTGGAGTGTACATGGGGGGCCCTATGGCTACACCTTC. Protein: CAWSVHGGPYGYTF.

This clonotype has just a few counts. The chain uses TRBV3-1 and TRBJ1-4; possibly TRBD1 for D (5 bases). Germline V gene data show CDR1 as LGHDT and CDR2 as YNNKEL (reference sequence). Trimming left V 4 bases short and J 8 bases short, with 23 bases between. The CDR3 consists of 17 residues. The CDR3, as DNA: TGTGCCAGCAGCCCACGCGGCCGACAGATTGTACAAGAAAAACTGTTTTTT. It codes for CASSPRGRQIVQEKLFF.

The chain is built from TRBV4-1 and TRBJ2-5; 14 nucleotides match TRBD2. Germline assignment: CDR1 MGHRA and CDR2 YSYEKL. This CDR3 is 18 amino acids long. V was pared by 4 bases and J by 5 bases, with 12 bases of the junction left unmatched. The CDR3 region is CASSPWEPTSGGAETQYF. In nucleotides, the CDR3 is TGCGCCAGCAGCCCCTGGGAGCCGACTAGCGGGGGGGCGGAGACCCAGTACTTC.

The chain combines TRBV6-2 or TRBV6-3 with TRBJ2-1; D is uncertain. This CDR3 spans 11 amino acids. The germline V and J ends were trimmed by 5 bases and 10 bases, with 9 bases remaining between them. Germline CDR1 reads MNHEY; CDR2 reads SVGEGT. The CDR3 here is CASSPFREQFF. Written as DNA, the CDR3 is TGTGCCAGCAGTCCCTTCCGGGAGCAGTTCTTC.

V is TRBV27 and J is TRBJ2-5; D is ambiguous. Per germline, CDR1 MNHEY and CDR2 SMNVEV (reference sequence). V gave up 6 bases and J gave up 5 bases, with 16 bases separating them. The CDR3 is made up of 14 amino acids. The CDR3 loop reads CASSALVGAETQYF. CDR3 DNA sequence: TGTGCCAGCAGCGCCTTAGTTGGTGCGGAGACCCAGTACTTC.

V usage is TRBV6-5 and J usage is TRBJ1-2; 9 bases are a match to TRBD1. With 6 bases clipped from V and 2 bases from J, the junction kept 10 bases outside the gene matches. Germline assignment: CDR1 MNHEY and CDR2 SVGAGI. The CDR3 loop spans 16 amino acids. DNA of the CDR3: TGTGCCAGCAGGCGAACGGGGACAGGGCGCAACTATGGCTACACCTTC. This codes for CASRRTGTGRNYGYTF.

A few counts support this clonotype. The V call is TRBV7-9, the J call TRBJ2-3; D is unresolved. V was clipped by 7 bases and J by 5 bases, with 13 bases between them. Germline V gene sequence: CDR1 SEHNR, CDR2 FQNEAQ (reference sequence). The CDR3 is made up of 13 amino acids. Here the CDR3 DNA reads TGTGCCAGCACCCCCCCTGATGGAGATACGCAGTATTTT. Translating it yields CASTPPDGDTQYF.

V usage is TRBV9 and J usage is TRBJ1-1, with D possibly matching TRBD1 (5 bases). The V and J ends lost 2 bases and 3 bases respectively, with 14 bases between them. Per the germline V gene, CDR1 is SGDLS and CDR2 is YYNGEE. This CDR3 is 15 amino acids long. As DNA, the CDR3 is TGTGCCAGCAGCGTTAGCGGGGGAATGGACACTGAAGCTTTCTTT. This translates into CASSVSGGMDTEAFF.

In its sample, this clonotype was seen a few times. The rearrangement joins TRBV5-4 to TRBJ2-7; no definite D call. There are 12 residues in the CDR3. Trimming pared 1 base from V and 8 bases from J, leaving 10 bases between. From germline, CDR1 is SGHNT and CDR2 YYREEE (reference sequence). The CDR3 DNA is TGTGCCAGCAGCTTGCCCGGAGCAAAGCAGTACTTC. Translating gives CASSLPGAKQYF.

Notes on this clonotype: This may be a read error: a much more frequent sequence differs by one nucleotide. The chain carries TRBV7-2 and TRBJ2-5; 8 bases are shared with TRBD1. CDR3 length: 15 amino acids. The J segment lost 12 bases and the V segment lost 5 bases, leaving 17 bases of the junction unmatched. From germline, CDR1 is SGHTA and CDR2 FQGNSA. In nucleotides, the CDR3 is TGTGCCAGCAGCCCGAGACAGGGGCAAGGGGCGGCCAAGTACTTC. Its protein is CASSPRQGQGAAKYF.

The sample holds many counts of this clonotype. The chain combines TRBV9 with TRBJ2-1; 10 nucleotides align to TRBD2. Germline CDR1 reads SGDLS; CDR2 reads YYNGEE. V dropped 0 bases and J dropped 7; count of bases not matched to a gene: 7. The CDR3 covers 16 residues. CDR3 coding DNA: TGTGCCAGCAGCGTAGATCCAGCGGGGGGGCAGAATGAGCAGTTCTTC. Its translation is CASSVDPAGGQNEQFF.

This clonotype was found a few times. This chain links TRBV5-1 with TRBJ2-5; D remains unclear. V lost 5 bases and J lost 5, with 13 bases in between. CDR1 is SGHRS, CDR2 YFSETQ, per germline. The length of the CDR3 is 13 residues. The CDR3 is CASRSTTAETQYF. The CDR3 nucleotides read TGCGCCAGCAGGTCCACTACCGCCGAGACCCAGTACTTC.